This T cell receptor (beta chain) originates from a study of Graves' ophthalmopathy and Graves' hyperthyroidism. Study as a whole: Blood was drawn at initial diagnosis, before any treatment.

Notes on the study in general: Progression of ophthalmopathy was predicted by the model with 65% to 71% sensitivity and roughly 73% specificity.

The diagnostic workup employed clinical symptoms, serum thyroxine, TRAb, thyroid ultrasound and orbital computed tomography. PBMCs were obtained from 9.5 to 10 ml of fresh peripheral blood. Amplifying from RNA transcripts, the study obtained TCR beta CDR3 regions. First-round RT-PCR with HTBI primers preceded a second-round multiplex PCR. TCRdb ran MiXCR on the multiplex PCR reads and lists one entry per CDR3 protein. Of over 500,000 distinct CDR3 sequences in the sample, about a fifth were seen once. Trimming shortened V by 0 bases and J by 9 bases, and 18 bases separated the two germline ends. Germline assignment: CDR1 SGHRS and CDR2 YFSETQ. The CDR3 spans 15 residues. Many counts were recorded for this clonotype. The antigen is unknown.

This chain joins TRBV5-1 and TRBJ2-5; the D call may be TRBD1 or TRBD2 (6 bases each). The sequenced sample consisted of peripheral blood. The sequence derives from a woman aged 18-29 years with stable Graves' hyperthyroidism. Some clones in this sample may be carry-over from other donors' samples. The CDR3 loop reads CASSLEGGSYRPQYF. DNA for the CDR3: TGCGCCAGCAGCTTGGAAGGGGGGTCTTACCGACCCCAGTACTTC.